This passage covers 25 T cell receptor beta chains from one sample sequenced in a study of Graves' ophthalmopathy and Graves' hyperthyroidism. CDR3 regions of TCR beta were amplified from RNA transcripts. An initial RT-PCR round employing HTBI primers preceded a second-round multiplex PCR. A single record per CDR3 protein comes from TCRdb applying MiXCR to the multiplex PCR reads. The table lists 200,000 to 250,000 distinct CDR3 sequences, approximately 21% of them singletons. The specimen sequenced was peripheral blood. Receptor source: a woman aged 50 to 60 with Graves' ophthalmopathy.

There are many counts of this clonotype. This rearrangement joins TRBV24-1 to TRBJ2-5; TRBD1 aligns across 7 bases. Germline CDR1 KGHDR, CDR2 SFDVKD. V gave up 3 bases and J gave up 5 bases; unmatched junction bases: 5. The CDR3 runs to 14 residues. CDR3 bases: TGTGCCACCAGTGATCCGACAGGGCCGGAGACCCAGTACTTC. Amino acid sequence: CATSDPTGPETQYF.

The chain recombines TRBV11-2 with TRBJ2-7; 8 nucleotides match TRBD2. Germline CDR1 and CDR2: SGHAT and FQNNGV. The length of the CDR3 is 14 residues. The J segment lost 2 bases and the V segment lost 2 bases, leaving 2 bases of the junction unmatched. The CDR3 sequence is CASSLLAGPYEQYF. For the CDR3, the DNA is TGTGCCAGCAGCTTACTAGCGGGCCCCTACGAGCAGTACTTC.

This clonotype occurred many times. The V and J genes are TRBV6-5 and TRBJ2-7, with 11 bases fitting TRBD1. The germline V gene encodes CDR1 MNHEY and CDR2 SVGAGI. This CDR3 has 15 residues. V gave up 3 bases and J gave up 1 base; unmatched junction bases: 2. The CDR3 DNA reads TGTGCCAGCAGTTATGGACAGGGGGCTTCCTACGAGCAGTACTTC. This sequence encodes CASSYGQGASYEQYF.

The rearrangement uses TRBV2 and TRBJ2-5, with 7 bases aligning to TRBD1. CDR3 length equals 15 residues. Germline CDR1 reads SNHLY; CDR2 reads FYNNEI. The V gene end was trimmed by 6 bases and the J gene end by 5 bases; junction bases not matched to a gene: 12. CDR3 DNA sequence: TGTGCCAGCAGGGCCAACAGGGGCCTAGGGGAGACCCAGTACTTC. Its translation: CASRANRGLGETQYF.

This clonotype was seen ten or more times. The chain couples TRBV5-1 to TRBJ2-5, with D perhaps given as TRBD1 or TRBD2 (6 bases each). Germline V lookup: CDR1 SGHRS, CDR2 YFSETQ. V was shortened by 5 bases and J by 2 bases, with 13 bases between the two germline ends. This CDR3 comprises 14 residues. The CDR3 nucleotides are TGCGCCAGCAGAAGGGGGGACCCTCAAGAGACCCAGTACTTC. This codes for CASRRGDPQETQYF.

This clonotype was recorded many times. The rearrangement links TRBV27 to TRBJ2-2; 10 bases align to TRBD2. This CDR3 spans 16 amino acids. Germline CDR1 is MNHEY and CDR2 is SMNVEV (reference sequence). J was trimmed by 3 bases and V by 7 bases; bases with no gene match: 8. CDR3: CASKTLTSGYTGELFF. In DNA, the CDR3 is TGTGCCAGCAAAACCCTGACTAGCGGGTACACCGGGGAGCTGTTTTTT.

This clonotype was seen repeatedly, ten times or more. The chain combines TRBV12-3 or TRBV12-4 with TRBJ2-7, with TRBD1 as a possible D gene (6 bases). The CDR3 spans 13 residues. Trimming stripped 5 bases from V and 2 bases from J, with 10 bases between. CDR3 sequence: CASSKRDTYEQYF. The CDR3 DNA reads TGTGCCAGCAGTAAACGGGACACCTACGAGCAGTACTTC.

CDR3 region: CASSAQGVEQYF. In DNA form, the CDR3 reads TGTGCCAGCAGCGCCCAGGGGGTCGAGCAGTACTTC. The chain links TRBV7-2 to TRBJ2-7, with 7 bases that match TRBD1. Unmatched junction bases numbered 4, after V lost 5 bases and J lost 6 bases. Germline V CDR1 and CDR2: SGHTA, FQGNSA. CDR3 length: 12 residues.

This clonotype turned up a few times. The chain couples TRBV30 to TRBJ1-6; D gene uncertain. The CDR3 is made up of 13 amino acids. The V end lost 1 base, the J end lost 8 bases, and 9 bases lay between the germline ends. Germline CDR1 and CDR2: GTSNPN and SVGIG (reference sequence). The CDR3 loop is CAWSGRDDSPLHF. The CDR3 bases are TGTGCCTGGAGTGGAAGAGACGATTCACCCCTCCACTTT. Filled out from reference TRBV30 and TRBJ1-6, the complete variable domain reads SQTIHQWPATLVQPVGSPLSLECTVEGTSNPNLYWYRQAAGRGLQLLFYSVGIGQISSEVPQNLSASRPQDRQFILSSKKLLLSDSGFYLCAWSGRDDSPLHFGNGTRLTVT.

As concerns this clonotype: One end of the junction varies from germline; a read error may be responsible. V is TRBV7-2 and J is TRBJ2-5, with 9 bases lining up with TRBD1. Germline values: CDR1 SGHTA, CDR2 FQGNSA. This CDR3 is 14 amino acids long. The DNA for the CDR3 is TGTGCCGGCAGCCCCGGGACAGGGCAAGAGACCCAGTACTTC. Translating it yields CAGSPGTGQETQYF. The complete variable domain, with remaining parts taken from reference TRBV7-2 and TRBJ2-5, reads GAGVSQSPSNKVTEKGKDVELRCDPISGHTALYWYRQSLGQGLEFLIYFQGNSAPDKSGLPSDRFSAERTGGSVSTLTIQRTQQEDSAVYLCAGSPGTGQETQYFGPGTRLLVL.

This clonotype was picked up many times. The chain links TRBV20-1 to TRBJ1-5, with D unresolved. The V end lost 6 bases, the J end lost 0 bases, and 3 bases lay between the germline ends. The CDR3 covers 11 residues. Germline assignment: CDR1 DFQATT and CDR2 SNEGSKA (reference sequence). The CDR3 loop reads CSAGSNQPQHF. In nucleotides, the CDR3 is TGCAGTGCAGGTAGCAATCAGCCCCAGCATTTT.

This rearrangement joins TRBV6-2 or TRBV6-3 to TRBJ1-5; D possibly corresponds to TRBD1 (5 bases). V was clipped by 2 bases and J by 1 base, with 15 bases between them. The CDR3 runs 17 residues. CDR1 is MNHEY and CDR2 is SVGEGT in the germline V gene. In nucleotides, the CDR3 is TGTGCCAGCAGTTACCGACAGTTTGGGTTGAGCAATCAGCCCCAGCATTTT. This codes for CASSYRQFGLSNQPQHF.

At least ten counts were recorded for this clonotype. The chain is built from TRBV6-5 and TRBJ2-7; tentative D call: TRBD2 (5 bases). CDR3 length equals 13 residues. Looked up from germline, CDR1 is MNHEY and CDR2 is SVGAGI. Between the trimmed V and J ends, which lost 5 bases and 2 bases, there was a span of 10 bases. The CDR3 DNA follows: TGTGCCAGCAGTCGCCGGGAAACCTACGAGCAGTACTTC. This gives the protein CASSRRETYEQYF.

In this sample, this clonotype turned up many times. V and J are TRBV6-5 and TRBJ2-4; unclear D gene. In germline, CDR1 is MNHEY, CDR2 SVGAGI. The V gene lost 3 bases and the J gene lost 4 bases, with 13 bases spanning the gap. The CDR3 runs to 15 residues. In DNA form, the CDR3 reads TGTGCCAGCAGTTATGGCTTGGGCAGTAAAAACATTCAGTACTTC. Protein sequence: CASSYGLGSKNIQYF.

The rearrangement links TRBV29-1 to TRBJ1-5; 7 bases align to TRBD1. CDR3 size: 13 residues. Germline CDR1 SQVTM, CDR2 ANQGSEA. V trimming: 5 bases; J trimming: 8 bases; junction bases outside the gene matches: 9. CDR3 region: CSVQTGIREPQHF. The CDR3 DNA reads TGCAGCGTTCAGACAGGGATTAGGGAGCCCCAGCATTTT.

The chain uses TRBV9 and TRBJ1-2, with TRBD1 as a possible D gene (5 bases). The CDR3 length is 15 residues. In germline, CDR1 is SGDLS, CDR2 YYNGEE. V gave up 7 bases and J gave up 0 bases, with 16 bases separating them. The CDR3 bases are TGTGCCAGCCGGGACGGAGGTTTAGCTAACTATGGCTACACCTTC. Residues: CASRDGGLANYGYTF.

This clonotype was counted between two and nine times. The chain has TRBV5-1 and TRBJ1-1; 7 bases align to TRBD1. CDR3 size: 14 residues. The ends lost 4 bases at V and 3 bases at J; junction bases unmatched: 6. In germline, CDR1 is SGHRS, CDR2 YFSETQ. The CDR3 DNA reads TGCGCCAGCAGCGCCCGGGACAGTGACACTGAAGCTTTCTTT. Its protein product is CASSARDSDTEAFF.

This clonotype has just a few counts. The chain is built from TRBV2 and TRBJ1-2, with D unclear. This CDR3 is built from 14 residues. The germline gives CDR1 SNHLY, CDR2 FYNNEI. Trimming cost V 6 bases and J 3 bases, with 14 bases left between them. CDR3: CASRDPGRDYGYTF. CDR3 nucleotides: TGTGCCAGCAGAGACCCGGGAAGGGACTATGGCTACACCTTC. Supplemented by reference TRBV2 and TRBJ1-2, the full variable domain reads EPEVTQTPSHQVTQMGQEVILRCVPISNHLYFYWYRQILGQKVEFLVSFYNNEISEKSEIFDDQFSVERPDGSNFTLKIRSTKLEDSAMYFCASRDPGRDYGYTFGSGTRLTVV.

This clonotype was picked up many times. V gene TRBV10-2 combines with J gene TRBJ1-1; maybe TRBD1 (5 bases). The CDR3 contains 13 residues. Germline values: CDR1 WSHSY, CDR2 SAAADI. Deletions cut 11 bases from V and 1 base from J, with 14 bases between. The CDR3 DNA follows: TGCGCCGCTGGGGCAGGTTGGAACACTGAAGCTTTCTTT. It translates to CAAGAGWNTEAFF.

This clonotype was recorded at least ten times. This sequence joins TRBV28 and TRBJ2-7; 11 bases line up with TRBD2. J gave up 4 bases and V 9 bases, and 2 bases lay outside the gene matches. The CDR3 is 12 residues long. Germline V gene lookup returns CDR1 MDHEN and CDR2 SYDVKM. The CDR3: CASTSGSYEQYF. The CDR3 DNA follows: TGTGCCAGTACTAGCGGGAGTTACGAGCAGTACTTC.

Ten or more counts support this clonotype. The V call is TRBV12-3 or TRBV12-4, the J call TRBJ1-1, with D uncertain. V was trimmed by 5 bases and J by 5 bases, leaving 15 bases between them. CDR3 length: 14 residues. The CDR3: CASSKSQVSTEAFF. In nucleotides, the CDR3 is TGTGCCAGCAGTAAGAGCCAGGTTTCTACTGAAGCTTTCTTT.

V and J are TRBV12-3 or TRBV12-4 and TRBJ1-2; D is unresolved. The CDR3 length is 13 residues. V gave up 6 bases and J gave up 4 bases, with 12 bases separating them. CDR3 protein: CASSGRGVYGYTF. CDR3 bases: TGTGCCAGCAGCGGGCGGGGAGTCTATGGCTACACCTTC.

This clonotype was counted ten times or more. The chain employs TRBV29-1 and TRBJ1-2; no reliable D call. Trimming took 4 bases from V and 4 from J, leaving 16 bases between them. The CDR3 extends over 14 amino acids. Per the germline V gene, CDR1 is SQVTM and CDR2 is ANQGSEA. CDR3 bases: TGCAGCGTTGGCGTGTGGCCAAGTGGCTATGGCTACACCTTC. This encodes CSVGVWPSGYGYTF.

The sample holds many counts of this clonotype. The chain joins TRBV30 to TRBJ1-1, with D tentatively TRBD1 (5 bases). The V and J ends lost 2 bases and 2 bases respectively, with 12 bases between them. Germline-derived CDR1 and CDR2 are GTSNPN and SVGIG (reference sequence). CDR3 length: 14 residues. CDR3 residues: CAWSNWGGNTEAFF. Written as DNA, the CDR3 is TGTGCCTGGAGTAATTGGGGCGGCAACACTGAAGCTTTCTTT.

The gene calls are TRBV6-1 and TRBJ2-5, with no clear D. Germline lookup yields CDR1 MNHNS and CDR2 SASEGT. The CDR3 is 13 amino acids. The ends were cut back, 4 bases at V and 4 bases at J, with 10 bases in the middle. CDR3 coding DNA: TGTGCCAGCAGTGGAAGATCTGGAGAGACCCAGTACTTC. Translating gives CASSGRSGETQYF.